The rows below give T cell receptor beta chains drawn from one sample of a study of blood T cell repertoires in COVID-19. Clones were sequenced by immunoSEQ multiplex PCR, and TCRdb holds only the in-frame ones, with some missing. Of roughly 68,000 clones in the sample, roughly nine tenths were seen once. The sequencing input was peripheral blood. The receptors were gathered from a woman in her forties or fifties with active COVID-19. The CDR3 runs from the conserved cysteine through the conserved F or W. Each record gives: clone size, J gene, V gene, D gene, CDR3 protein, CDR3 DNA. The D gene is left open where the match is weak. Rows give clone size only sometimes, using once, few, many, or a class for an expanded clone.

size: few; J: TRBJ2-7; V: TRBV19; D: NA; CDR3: CASRPAGGYEQYF; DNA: TGTGCCAGCCGACCCGCCGGGGGCTACGAGCAGTACTTC
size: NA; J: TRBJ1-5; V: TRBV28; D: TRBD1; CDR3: CASSLGQGAFQPQHF; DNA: TGTGCCAGCAGTCTAGGACAGGGGGCGTTTCAGCCCCAGCATTTT
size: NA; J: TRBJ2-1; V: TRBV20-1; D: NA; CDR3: CSASGSNEQFF; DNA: TGCAGTGCTTCCGGGAGTAATGAGCAGTTCTTC
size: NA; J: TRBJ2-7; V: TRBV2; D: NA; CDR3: CASRQTLGLGAYEQYF; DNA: TGTGCCAGCAGACAAACCTTGGGGTTAGGGGCCTACGAGCAGTACTTC
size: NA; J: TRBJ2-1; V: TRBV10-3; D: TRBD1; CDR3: CAISEDTGVNEQFF; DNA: TGTGCCATCAGTGAGGATACAGGGGTAAATGAGCAGTTCTTC
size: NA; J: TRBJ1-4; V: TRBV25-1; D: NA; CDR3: CASSENRRATNEKLFF; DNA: TGTGCCAGCAGTGAAAACAGGAGAGCAACTAATGAAAAACTGTTTTTT
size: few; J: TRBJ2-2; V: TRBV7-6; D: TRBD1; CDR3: CASSLARTGRFANTGELFF; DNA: TGTGCCAGCAGCTTAGCCAGGACAGGGAGGTTCGCGAACACCGGGGAGCTGTTTTTT
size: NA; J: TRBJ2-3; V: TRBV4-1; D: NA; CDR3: CASSQGLVGTDTQYF; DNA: TGCGCCAGCAGCCAAGGTCTAGTTGGCACAGATACGCAGTATTTT
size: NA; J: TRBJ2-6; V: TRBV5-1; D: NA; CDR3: CASSNDSRANVLTF; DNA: TGCGCCAGCAGCAACGACAGTCGAGCCAACGTCCTGACTTTC
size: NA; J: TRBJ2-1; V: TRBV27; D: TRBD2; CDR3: CASSSRPGGNEQFF; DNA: TGTGCCAGCAGTTCAAGACCGGGGGGCAATGAGCAGTTCTTC
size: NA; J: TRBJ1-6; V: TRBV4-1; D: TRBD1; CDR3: CASSQEQGANSPLHF; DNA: TGCGCCAGCAGCCAAGAACAGGGGGCTAATTCACCCCTCCACTTT
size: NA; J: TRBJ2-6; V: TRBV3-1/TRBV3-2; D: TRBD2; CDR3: CASSQALAGVAGANVLTF; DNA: TGTGCCAGCAGCCAAGCCCTAGCGGGAGTAGCTGGGGCCAACGTCCTGACTTTC
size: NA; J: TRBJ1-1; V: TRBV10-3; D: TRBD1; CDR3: CAISDTGGKHTEAFF; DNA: TGTGCCATCAGTGATACAGGGGGCAAACACACTGAAGCTTTCTTT
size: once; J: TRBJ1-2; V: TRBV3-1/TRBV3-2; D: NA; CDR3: CASSLRTEPWGYTF; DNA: TGTGCCAGCAGCCTTCGGACAGAGCCTTGGGGCTACACCTTC